These T cell receptor beta chains were read from a single sample in a study of spatial heterogeneity in lung cancer. TCRdb used MiXCR to reprocess the 5' RACE reads, holding one entry per CDR3 protein. Seen here are 72,000 or so distinct CDR3 sequences, 7.5% to 10% observed once, and the top ten hold approximately 1.8%. This material consisted of PBMCs, taken at follow-up. All receptors derive from a female donor with early-stage non-small cell lung cancer. Both conserved end residues are part of each CDR3. The D gene is left open where the match is weak. Clone size is shown for a subset of rows, as once, few, many or a class of expanded clone.

D gene: .
V gene: TRBV20-1
CDR3 length: 14
clone size: few
J gene: TRBJ2-1
CDR3 DNA: TGCAGTGCTAGAGCGGCGTATTTTCACAATGAGCAGTTCTTC
CDR3 protein: CSARAAYFHNEQFF

D gene: TRBD2
V gene: TRBV29-1
CDR3 length: 13
clone size: many
J gene: TRBJ2-7
CDR3 DNA: TGCAGCGCTTCGGGAGGGCCTATCTACGAGCAGTACTTC
CDR3 protein: CSASGGPIYEQYF

D gene: .
V gene: TRBV7-2
CDR3 length: 15
clone size: many
J gene: TRBJ2-3
CDR3 DNA: TGTGCCAGCAGCTTATCACGGACTAGCACAGATACGCAGTATTTT
CDR3 protein: CASSLSRTSTDTQYF

D gene: TRBD2
V gene: TRBV11-1
CDR3 length: 15
clone size: .
J gene: TRBJ2-3
CDR3 DNA: TGTGCCAGCAGCTTGGAACTAGCGGGAGCCGATACGCAGTATTTT
CDR3 protein: CASSLELAGADTQYF

D gene: .
V gene: TRBV24-1
CDR3 length: 12
clone size: .
J gene: TRBJ2-5
CDR3 DNA: TGTGCCACCAGTGATTTCCAGGAGACCCAGTACTTC
CDR3 protein: CATSDFQETQYF

D gene: .
V gene: TRBV10-2
CDR3 length: 14
clone size: .
J gene: TRBJ2-2
CDR3 DNA: TGCGCCAGCTTGGCAGGAATTAACACCGGGGAGCTGTTTTTT
CDR3 protein: CASLAGINTGELFF

D gene: .
V gene: TRBV18
CDR3 length: 14
clone size: few
J gene: TRBJ2-1
CDR3 DNA: TGTGCCAGCTCACAAGGAGGGGGGACAAATGAGCAGTTCTTC
CDR3 protein: CASSQGGGTNEQFF

D gene: TRBD1
V gene: TRBV29-1
CDR3 length: 13
clone size: many
J gene: TRBJ2-7
CDR3 DNA: TGCAGCGCCCTGACAGGGGATGGGTACGAGCAGTACTTC
CDR3 protein: CSALTGDGYEQYF

D gene: TRBD1
V gene: TRBV20-1
CDR3 length: 14
clone size: many
J gene: TRBJ2-7
CDR3 DNA: TGCAGTGCTGTAACCGGGACAGGGGGAGACGAGCAGTACTTC
CDR3 protein: CSAVTGTGGDEQYF

D gene: TRBD2
V gene: TRBV19
CDR3 length: 15
clone size: .
J gene: TRBJ2-1
CDR3 DNA: TGTGCCAGTAGTACGGGACTAGCGGGAGGTTTTGAGCAGTTCTTC
CDR3 protein: CASSTGLAGGFEQFF

D gene: .
V gene: TRBV5-4
CDR3 length: 15
clone size: few
J gene: TRBJ2-1
CDR3 DNA: TGTGCCAGCAGCTTGGATGGGGTGCAGTACAATGAGCAGTTCTTC
CDR3 protein: CASSLDGVQYNEQFF

D gene: TRBD1
V gene: TRBV2
CDR3 length: 13
clone size: many
J gene: TRBJ1-1
CDR3 DNA: TGTGCCAGCCGACGACAGGGAGGCACTGAAGCTTTCTTT
CDR3 protein: CASRRQGGTEAFF

D gene: .
V gene: TRBV12-3/TRBV12-4
CDR3 length: 14
clone size: .
J gene: TRBJ2-3
CDR3 DNA: TGTGCCAGCACCCCAACGGGGTTCGAGGAGACGCAGTATTTT
CDR3 protein: CASTPTGFEETQYF

D gene: .
V gene: TRBV5-1
CDR3 length: 15
clone size: .
J gene: TRBJ2-1
CDR3 DNA: TGCGCCAGCAGCTTGGTACAGAAAGCCTACAATGAGCAGTTCTTC
CDR3 protein: CASSLVQKAYNEQFF

D gene: .
V gene: TRBV12-3/TRBV12-4
CDR3 length: 15
clone size: .
J gene: TRBJ2-1
CDR3 DNA: TGTGCCAGCAGTTTAACGGGAGGAAGACAGGGTGAGCAGTTCTTC
CDR3 protein: CASSLTGGRQGEQFF

D gene: TRBD2
V gene: TRBV7-9
CDR3 length: 18
clone size: medium-sized
J gene: TRBJ2-3
CDR3 DNA: TGTGCCAGCAGCTTACGTAGCGGGAACAACCGGGGGCCAGATACGCAGTATTTT
CDR3 protein: CASSLRSGNNRGPDTQYF

D gene: TRBD2
V gene: TRBV7-3
CDR3 length: 15
clone size: .
J gene: TRBJ2-5
CDR3 DNA: TGTGCCAGCAGCCGGGGACTAGCGGCCCAAGAGACCCAGTACTTC
CDR3 protein: CASSRGLAAQETQYF

D gene: .
V gene: TRBV27
CDR3 length: 13
clone size: many
J gene: TRBJ1-5
CDR3 DNA: TGTGCCAGCCGGGAGTCCAGCAATCAGCCCCAGCATTTT
CDR3 protein: CASRESSNQPQHF

D gene: .
V gene: TRBV28
CDR3 length: 13
clone size: .
J gene: TRBJ2-3
CDR3 DNA: TGTGCCAGCAGTTGGACCAGCACAGATACGCAGTATTTT
CDR3 protein: CASSWTSTDTQYF

D gene: TRBD2
V gene: TRBV19
CDR3 length: 14
clone size: few
J gene: TRBJ2-1
CDR3 DNA: TGTGCCAGTAGTATCCAGCGGGAGAGTGATGAGCAGTTCTTC
CDR3 protein: CASSIQRESDEQFF

D gene: .
V gene: TRBV2
CDR3 length: 15
clone size: many
J gene: TRBJ1-4
CDR3 DNA: TGTGCCAGCAGTGAGAGCTTAGGAGGAGGTGAAAAACTGTTTTTT
CDR3 protein: CASSESLGGGEKLFF

D gene: .
V gene: TRBV14
CDR3 length: 12
clone size: few
J gene: TRBJ2-5
CDR3 DNA: TGTGCCAGCAGCCAAGTTACGGAGACCCAGTACTTC
CDR3 protein: CASSQVTETQYF

D gene: .
V gene: TRBV10-3
CDR3 length: 14
clone size: .
J gene: TRBJ1-1
CDR3 DNA: TGTGCCATCACTCAGGGAAATCCGAACACTGAAGCTTTCTTT
CDR3 protein: CAITQGNPNTEAFF

D gene: .
V gene: TRBV11-2
CDR3 length: 12
clone size: few
J gene: TRBJ1-1
CDR3 DNA: TGTGCCAGCAGCTTAGACAGCCGGGGGGCTTTCTTT
CDR3 protein: CASSLDSRGAFF

D gene: .
V gene: TRBV6-1
CDR3 length: 16
clone size: many
J gene: TRBJ2-4
CDR3 DNA: TGTGCCAGCAGTCCTCAGGGGGGGATGGCCAAAAACATTCAGTACTTC
CDR3 protein: CASSPQGGMAKNIQYF

D gene: TRBD1
V gene: TRBV28
CDR3 length: 14
clone size: many
J gene: TRBJ2-7
CDR3 DNA: TGTGCCAGCAGTTCCGGACAGGTGGACTACGAGCAGTACTTC
CDR3 protein: CASSSGQVDYEQYF

D gene: TRBD2
V gene: TRBV7-6
CDR3 length: 15
clone size: .
J gene: TRBJ2-5
CDR3 DNA: TGTGCCAGCAGCACGGGACTAGTTAGAGGAGAGACCCAGTACTTC
CDR3 protein: CASSTGLVRGETQYF

D gene: .
V gene: TRBV12-3/TRBV12-4
CDR3 length: 14
clone size: .
J gene: TRBJ1-1
CDR3 DNA: TGTGCCAGCAGGTGGACACTACAATACACTGAAGCTTTCTTT
CDR3 protein: CASRWTLQYTEAFF

D gene: .
V gene: TRBV6-5
CDR3 length: 17
clone size: many
J gene: TRBJ1-3
CDR3 DNA: TGTGCCAGCAGTCCAGGGGAGGATTTGCTGGCTGGAAACACCATATATTTT
CDR3 protein: CASSPGEDLLAGNTIYF

D gene: .
V gene: TRBV3-1
CDR3 length: 12
clone size: .
J gene: TRBJ2-7
CDR3 DNA: TGTGCCAGCAGCCAAGAAGGCCGTGAGCAGTACTTC
CDR3 protein: CASSQEGREQYF

D gene: TRBD1
V gene: TRBV9
CDR3 length: 15
clone size: many
J gene: TRBJ1-5
CDR3 DNA: TGTGCCAGCAGCCGGGGGACAGTTAGCAATCAGCCCCAGCATTTT
CDR3 protein: CASSRGTVSNQPQHF

D gene: TRBD2
V gene: TRBV7-9
CDR3 length: 16
clone size: many
J gene: TRBJ2-7
CDR3 DNA: TGTGCCAGCACGGCTAGCGGGAGGGCCGGTTCCTACGAGCAGTACTTC
CDR3 protein: CASTASGRAGSYEQYF

D gene: .
V gene: TRBV27
CDR3 length: 14
clone size: many
J gene: TRBJ2-6
CDR3 DNA: TGTGCCAGCGGCGCAATTACTGGGGCCAACGTCCTGACTTTC
CDR3 protein: CASGAITGANVLTF

D gene: .
V gene: TRBV5-1
CDR3 length: 15
clone size: many
J gene: TRBJ1-3
CDR3 DNA: TGCGCCAGCAGCCCTGGACAGAGCTCTGGAAACACCATATATTTT
CDR3 protein: CASSPGQSSGNTIYF

D gene: TRBD2
V gene: TRBV12-3/TRBV12-4
CDR3 length: 16
clone size: few
J gene: TRBJ2-1
CDR3 DNA: TGTGCCAGCAGTTTCCCTAGCGGGAGACTATACAATGAGCAGTTCTTC
CDR3 protein: CASSFPSGRLYNEQFF

D gene: TRBD2
V gene: TRBV7-9
CDR3 length: 15
clone size: many
J gene: TRBJ2-3
CDR3 DNA: TGTGCCAGCAGCCCCCGGACTAGGCTGGCAGATACGCAGTATTTT
CDR3 protein: CASSPRTRLADTQYF

D gene: .
V gene: TRBV14
CDR3 length: 15
clone size: many
J gene: TRBJ2-6
CDR3 DNA: TGTGCCAGCAGCCAAAGGAGGCCTGGGGCCAACGTCCTGACTTTC
CDR3 protein: CASSQRRPGANVLTF

D gene: TRBD1
V gene: TRBV6-5
CDR3 length: 15
clone size: many
J gene: TRBJ1-2
CDR3 DNA: TGTGCCAGCAGTTACAGAGGACAGGTCCTCGATGGCTACACCTTC
CDR3 protein: CASSYRGQVLDGYTF

D gene: .
V gene: TRBV6-2/TRBV6-3
CDR3 length: 15
clone size: few
J gene: TRBJ2-1
CDR3 DNA: TGTGCCAGCATGCAGGAGTATCGGTCCTACAATGAGCAGTTCTTC
CDR3 protein: CASMQEYRSYNEQFF

D gene: .
V gene: TRBV7-2
CDR3 length: 13
clone size: many
J gene: TRBJ2-1
CDR3 DNA: TGTGCCAGCAGCTTATCTAGTTTCAATGAGCAGTTCTTC
CDR3 protein: CASSLSSFNEQFF

D gene: TRBD1
V gene: TRBV11-2
CDR3 length: 17
clone size: many
J gene: TRBJ2-7
CDR3 DNA: TGTGCCAGCAGCTTAGTTCCCCCCGGGACAGGGTCCCACGAGCAGTACTTC
CDR3 protein: CASSLVPPGTGSHEQYF

D gene: .
V gene: TRBV5-1
CDR3 length: 14
clone size: .
J gene: TRBJ1-4
CDR3 DNA: TGCGCCAGCAGCTTGGCGGGAACAGACGAAAAACTGTTTTTT
CDR3 protein: CASSLAGTDEKLFF

D gene: TRBD1
V gene: TRBV7-9
CDR3 length: 14
clone size: many
J gene: TRBJ1-5
CDR3 DNA: TGTGCCAGCAGCCCCCAGGGGGGCAATCAGCCCCAGCATTTT
CDR3 protein: CASSPQGGNQPQHF

D gene: TRBD2
V gene: TRBV11-3
CDR3 length: 17
clone size: .
J gene: TRBJ2-5
CDR3 DNA: TGTGTCAGCAGCCCTGGGACTAGCAGCAACTTACAAGAGACCCAGTACTTC
CDR3 protein: CVSSPGTSSNLQETQYF

D gene: .
V gene: TRBV5-1
CDR3 length: 12
clone size: few
J gene: TRBJ1-6
CDR3 DNA: TGCGCCAGCAGCTTTTACCGTTCGGCCCTCCACTTT
CDR3 protein: CASSFYRSALHF

D gene: TRBD2
V gene: TRBV6-5
CDR3 length: 18
clone size: many
J gene: TRBJ2-3
CDR3 DNA: TGTGCCAGCAGTTACCCTGCGGCGGGGGGAGGTGGCACAGATACGCAGTATTTT
CDR3 protein: CASSYPAAGGGGTDTQYF

D gene: TRBD2
V gene: TRBV3-1
CDR3 length: 16
clone size: many
J gene: TRBJ2-1
CDR3 DNA: TGTGCCAGCAGCCTCCGGACTAGCGGTCCAGTGGATGAGCAGTTCTTC
CDR3 protein: CASSLRTSGPVDEQFF

D gene: TRBD2
V gene: TRBV12-3/TRBV12-4
CDR3 length: 13
clone size: many
J gene: TRBJ2-1
CDR3 DNA: TGTGCCAGCAGCTTTGGGGGGGAAAATGAGCAGTTCTTC
CDR3 protein: CASSFGGENEQFF

D gene: TRBD1
V gene: TRBV24-1
CDR3 length: 15
clone size: many
J gene: TRBJ1-2
CDR3 DNA: TGTGCCACCAGTGATTCCGGGACAGGGGGCAGTGGCTACACCTTC
CDR3 protein: CATSDSGTGGSGYTF

D gene: TRBD1
V gene: TRBV7-9
CDR3 length: 15
clone size: many
J gene: TRBJ2-2
CDR3 DNA: TGTGCCAGCAGCACCGGGACAGCGAACACCGGGGAGCTGTTTTTT
CDR3 protein: CASSTGTANTGELFF

D gene: .
V gene: TRBV3-1
CDR3 length: 11
clone size: many
J gene: TRBJ2-7
CDR3 DNA: TGTGCCAGCAGTCAATCTTTGGAGCAGTACTTC
CDR3 protein: CASSQSLEQYF